The source of this T cell receptor beta chain is a study of blood T cell repertoires in COVID-19. Across the study: Acute and convalescent COVID-19 samples came from the United States, Italy and Spain. From T cells, B-cell-depleted T cells, or PBMCs came the material, which was cDNA or gDNA.

The CDR3 totals 19 residues. Germline V gene lookup returns CDR1 SGHNT and CDR2 YENEEA. The trim removed 6 bases at V and 8 bases at J, leaving 22 bases unmatched. Authors' methods: Nucleated cell counts were estimated from reference gene primer amplification. Repertoires were generated with immunoSEQ multiplex PCR, while TCRdb's copy carries only in-frame clones and drops some. That table gives V, J and clone size, and the DNA gave D and trimming. The sample comprises 40,000 to 60,000 clones, 90% of which are singletons, and 3.9% rests with the top ten. This receptor was obtained from a human donor in a cohort sampled during active COVID-19. Sequenced input: peripheral blood. This sequence joins TRBV11-3 and TRBJ2-3, with TRBD2 matching over 11 bases. CDR3: CASRIGWPSGTSGRTTQYF. The CDR3, as DNA: TGTGCCAGCAGGATAGGGTGGCCTTCCGGGACTAGCGGCAGAACTACGCAGTATTTT.